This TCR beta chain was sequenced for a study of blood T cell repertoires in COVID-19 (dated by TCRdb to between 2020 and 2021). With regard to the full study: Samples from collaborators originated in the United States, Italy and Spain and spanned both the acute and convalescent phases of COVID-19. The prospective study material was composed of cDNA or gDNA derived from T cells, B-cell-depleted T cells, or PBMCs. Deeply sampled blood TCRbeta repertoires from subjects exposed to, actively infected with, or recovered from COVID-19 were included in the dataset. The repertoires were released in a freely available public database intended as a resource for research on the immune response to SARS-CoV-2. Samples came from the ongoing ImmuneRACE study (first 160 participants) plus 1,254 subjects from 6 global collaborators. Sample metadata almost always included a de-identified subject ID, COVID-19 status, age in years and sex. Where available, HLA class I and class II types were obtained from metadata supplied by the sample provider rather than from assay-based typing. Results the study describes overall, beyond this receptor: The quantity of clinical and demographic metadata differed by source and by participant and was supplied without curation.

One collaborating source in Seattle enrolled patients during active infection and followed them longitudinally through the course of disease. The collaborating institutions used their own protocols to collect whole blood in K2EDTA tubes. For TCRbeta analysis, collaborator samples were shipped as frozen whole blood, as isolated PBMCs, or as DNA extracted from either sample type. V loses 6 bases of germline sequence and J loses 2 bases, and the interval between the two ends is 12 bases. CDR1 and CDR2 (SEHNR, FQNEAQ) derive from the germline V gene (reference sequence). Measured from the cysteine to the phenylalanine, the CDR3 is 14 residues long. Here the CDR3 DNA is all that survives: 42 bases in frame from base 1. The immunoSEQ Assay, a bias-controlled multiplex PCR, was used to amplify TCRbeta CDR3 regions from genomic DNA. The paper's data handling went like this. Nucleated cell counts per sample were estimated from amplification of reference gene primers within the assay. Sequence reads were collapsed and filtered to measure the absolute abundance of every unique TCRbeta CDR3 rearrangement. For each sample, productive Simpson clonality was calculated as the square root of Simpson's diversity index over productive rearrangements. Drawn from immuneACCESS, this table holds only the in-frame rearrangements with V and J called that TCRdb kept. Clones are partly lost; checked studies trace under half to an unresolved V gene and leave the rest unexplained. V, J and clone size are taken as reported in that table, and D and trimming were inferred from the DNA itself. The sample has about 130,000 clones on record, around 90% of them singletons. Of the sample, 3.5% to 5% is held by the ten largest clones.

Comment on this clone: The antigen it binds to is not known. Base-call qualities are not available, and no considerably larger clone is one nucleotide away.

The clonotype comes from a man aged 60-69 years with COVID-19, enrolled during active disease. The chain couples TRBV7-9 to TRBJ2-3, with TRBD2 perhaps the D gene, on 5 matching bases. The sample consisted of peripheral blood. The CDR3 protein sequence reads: CASSLERFTDTQYF. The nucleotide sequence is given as TGTGCCAGCAGTTTGGAGCGGTTCACAGATACGCAGTATTTT.